This is a list of T cell receptor beta chains from one sample in a study of blood T cell repertoires in COVID-19. TCRdb's copy holds only in-frame clones and misses some; the assay was immunoSEQ multiplex PCR. The sample holds fewer than 500,000 clones, about 87% seen once. Material for sequencing was PBMCs or T cells enriched from blood (not recorded which). The receptor set was obtained from a man aged 30 to 39 who had recovered from COVID-19. Both conserved end residues are part of each CDR3. Each record gives: J gene, clone size, V gene, CDR3 protein. A clone size is listed for some rows: how often the clone was seen (once, few, many), or a class if it is expanded.

j_gene: TRBJ1-2
abundance: -
v_gene: TRBV7-9
CDR3aa: CASSQGQNYGYTF

j_gene: TRBJ2-2
abundance: -
v_gene: TRBV13
CDR3aa: CASSSTGTSNTGELFF

j_gene: TRBJ2-2
abundance: -
v_gene: TRBV2
CDR3aa: CASSEGVFTGELFF

j_gene: TRBJ2-5
abundance: -
v_gene: TRBV19
CDR3aa: CASGDRDQETQYF

j_gene: TRBJ2-7
abundance: -
v_gene: TRBV3-1/TRBV3-2
CDR3aa: CASSQDLPGEQYF

j_gene: TRBJ2-4
abundance: -
v_gene: TRBV30
CDR3aa: CAWSVRGTNIQYF

j_gene: TRBJ1-3
abundance: -
v_gene: TRBV6-1
CDR3aa: CASSEYISGNTIYF

j_gene: TRBJ1-2
abundance: -
v_gene: TRBV5-6
CDR3aa: CASSHSRPRDYGYTF

j_gene: TRBJ1-6
abundance: -
v_gene: TRBV4-1
CDR3aa: CASSQDATDRYNSPLHF

j_gene: TRBJ1-5
abundance: -
v_gene: TRBV30
CDR3aa: CAWSVPGSPQHF

j_gene: TRBJ2-1
abundance: -
v_gene: TRBV4-1
CDR3aa: CASSQEEPPGPHGNEQFF

j_gene: TRBJ2-7
abundance: once
v_gene: TRBV3-1/TRBV3-2
CDR3aa: CASSQGGEQYF

j_gene: TRBJ1-2
abundance: -
v_gene: TRBV12-3/TRBV12-4
CDR3aa: CASRAGGRGYTF

j_gene: TRBJ1-2
abundance: -
v_gene: TRBV9
CDR3aa: CASSVSGNPSYGYTF

j_gene: TRBJ1-4
abundance: -
v_gene: TRBV7-9
CDR3aa: CASSEKGGGMKEKLFF

j_gene: TRBJ1-2
abundance: -
v_gene: TRBV7-9
CDR3aa: CASSLEQGSYTF

j_gene: TRBJ1-5
abundance: few
v_gene: TRBV19
CDR3aa: CASSPQGSGNQPQHF

j_gene: TRBJ1-4
abundance: -
v_gene: TRBV29-1
CDR3aa: CSVEEDRKKLFF

j_gene: TRBJ1-1
abundance: -
v_gene: TRBV5-1
CDR3aa: CASSSRGLGTEAFF

j_gene: TRBJ1-5
abundance: -
v_gene: TRBV6-2/TRBV6-3
CDR3aa: CASSWGGSSSNQPQHF

j_gene: TRBJ1-1
abundance: -
v_gene: TRBV25-1
CDR3aa: CASSDSGTGKSEAFF

j_gene: TRBJ1-2
abundance: -
v_gene: TRBV30
CDR3aa: CAWSVQDNYGYTF

j_gene: TRBJ1-4
abundance: -
v_gene: TRBV4-1
CDR3aa: CASSQVGQGDEKLFF

j_gene: TRBJ1-1
abundance: -
v_gene: TRBV6-1
CDR3aa: CASSESGLREAFF

j_gene: TRBJ1-5
abundance: -
v_gene: TRBV12-3/TRBV12-4
CDR3aa: CASSYRDNQPQHF

j_gene: TRBJ2-3
abundance: -
v_gene: TRBV18
CDR3aa: CASKETSTDTQYF

j_gene: TRBJ2-1
abundance: few
v_gene: TRBV2
CDR3aa: CASRADRGQYNEQFF

j_gene: TRBJ2-1
abundance: -
v_gene: TRBV18
CDR3aa: CASSGLARGEQFF

j_gene: TRBJ1-2
abundance: -
v_gene: TRBV10-3
CDR3aa: CAISGTTNYGYTF

j_gene: TRBJ1-5
abundance: -
v_gene: TRBV11-1
CDR3aa: CASTHRTDRARPQHF

j_gene: TRBJ2-7
abundance: -
v_gene: TRBV10-2
CDR3aa: CASKDRGIVYEQYF

j_gene: TRBJ1-4
abundance: once
v_gene: TRBV4-2
CDR3aa: CASSQLPGQRNEKLFF

j_gene: TRBJ2-1
abundance: -
v_gene: TRBV10-1
CDR3aa: CASSEQRGVNNEQFF

j_gene: TRBJ1-6
abundance: -
v_gene: TRBV2
CDR3aa: CASSELRDNSPLHF

j_gene: TRBJ2-6
abundance: -
v_gene: TRBV30
CDR3aa: CAWSVWQAGANVLTF

j_gene: TRBJ2-7
abundance: few
v_gene: TRBV5-1
CDR3aa: CASSLAQGVHEQYF

j_gene: TRBJ1-5
abundance: few
v_gene: TRBV7-2
CDR3aa: CASSYRGNQPQHF

j_gene: TRBJ2-2
abundance: -
v_gene: TRBV11-3
CDR3aa: CASSSLAGVNTGELFF

j_gene: TRBJ1-2
abundance: -
v_gene: TRBV5-5
CDR3aa: CASSLAGTGGRGYGYTF

j_gene: TRBJ2-6
abundance: -
v_gene: TRBV5-5
CDR3aa: CASSFSLAGGFSGANVLTF

j_gene: TRBJ2-1
abundance: -
v_gene: TRBV29-1
CDR3aa: CSTRPQTGVYNEQFF

j_gene: TRBJ2-5
abundance: -
v_gene: TRBV4-1
CDR3aa: CASSQDPADQETQYF

j_gene: TRBJ1-2
abundance: -
v_gene: TRBV19
CDR3aa: CASSTNRAWVGYTF

j_gene: TRBJ1-3
abundance: -
v_gene: TRBV4-1
CDR3aa: CASSLRGISGNTIYF

j_gene: TRBJ1-6
abundance: -
v_gene: TRBV11-2
CDR3aa: CASSANSPLHF